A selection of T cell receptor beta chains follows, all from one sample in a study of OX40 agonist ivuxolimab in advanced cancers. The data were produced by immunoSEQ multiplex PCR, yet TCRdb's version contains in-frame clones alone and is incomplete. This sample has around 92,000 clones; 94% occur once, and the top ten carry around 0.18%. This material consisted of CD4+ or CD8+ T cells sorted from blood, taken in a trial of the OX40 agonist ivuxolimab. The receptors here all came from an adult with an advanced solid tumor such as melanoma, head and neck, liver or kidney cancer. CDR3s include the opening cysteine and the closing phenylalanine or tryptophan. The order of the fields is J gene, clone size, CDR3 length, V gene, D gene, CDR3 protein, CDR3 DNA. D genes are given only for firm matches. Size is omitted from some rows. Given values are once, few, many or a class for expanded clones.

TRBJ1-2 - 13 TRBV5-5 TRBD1 CASSPRTGYGYTF TGTGCCAGCAGCCCGAGGACAGGCTATGGCTACACCTTC
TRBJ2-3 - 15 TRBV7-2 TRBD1 CASSSPDRGTDTQYF TGTGCCAGCAGCTCGCCGGACAGGGGCACAGATACGCAGTATTTT
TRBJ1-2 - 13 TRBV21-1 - CASSLFPRDGYTF TGTGCCAGCAGCCTTTTCCCCCGGGATGGCTACACCTTC
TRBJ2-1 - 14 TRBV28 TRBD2 CASSTGTRPRWQFF TGTGCCAGCAGTACGGGGACTAGGCCTCGGTGGCAGTTCTTC
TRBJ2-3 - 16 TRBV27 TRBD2 CASSPLGSGMPDTQYF TGTGCCAGCAGTCCCCTAGGTAGCGGGATGCCAGATACGCAGTATTTT
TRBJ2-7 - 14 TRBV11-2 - CASTRDIRGYEQYF TGTGCCAGCACCCGGGACATCAGAGGCTACGAGCAGTACTTC
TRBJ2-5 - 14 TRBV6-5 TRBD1 CASSRGTGQETQYF TGTGCCAGCAGTCGGGGGACAGGACAAGAGACCCAGTACTTC
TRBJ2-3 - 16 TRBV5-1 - CASSLVGVGSADTQYF TGCGCCAGCAGCTTGGTGGGGGTAGGGTCAGCAGATACGCAGTATTTT
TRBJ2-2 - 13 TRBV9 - CASSVEGAGELFF TGTGCCAGCAGCGTTGAAGGAGCCGGGGAGCTGTTTTTT
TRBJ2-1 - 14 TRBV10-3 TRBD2 CAISGLAIANEQFF TGTGCCATCAGTGGACTAGCCATCGCAAATGAGCAGTTCTTC
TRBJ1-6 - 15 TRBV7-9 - CASSLVGQKNSPLHF TGTGCCAGCAGCTTAGTCGGACAGAAAAATTCACCCCTCCACTTT
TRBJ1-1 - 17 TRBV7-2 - CASSLYARLGELTEAFF TGTGCCAGCAGCCTGTACGCCAGGTTAGGGGAACTAACCGAAGCTTTCTTT
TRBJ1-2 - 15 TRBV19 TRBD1 CASSPRGQMDYGYTF TGTGCCAGTAGTCCTAGGGGGCAAATGGACTATGGCTACACCTTC
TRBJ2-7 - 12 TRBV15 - CATSRGGQSQYF TGTGCCACCAGCAGAGGAGGACAGTCGCAGTACTTC
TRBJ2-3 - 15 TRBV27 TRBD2 CASSTIAGGRDTQYF TGTGCCAGCAGTACCATAGCGGGAGGGAGAGATACGCAGTATTTT
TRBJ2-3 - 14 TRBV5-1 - CASRGDTGTDTQYF TGCGCCAGCAGGGGGGATACGGGCACAGATACGCAGTATTTT
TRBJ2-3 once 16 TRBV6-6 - CASSYERARGTDTQYF TGTGCCAGCAGTTACGAACGGGCCAGGGGCACAGATACGCAGTATTTT
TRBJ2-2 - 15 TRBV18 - CASSPRAVNTGELFF TGTGCCAGCTCACCACGAGCCGTGAACACCGGGGAGCTGTTTTTT